Included here is one T cell receptor beta chain sequence, with context. These data originate in a study of blood T cell repertoires in COVID-19. In the study overall: Acute-phase and convalescent COVID-19 samples originated in the United States, Italy and Spain. From T cells, B-cell-depleted T cells, or PBMCs came the material, which was cDNA or gDNA.

Original analysis: Amplification of reference gene primers was used by the study to estimate nucleated cell counts. Generated by immunoSEQ multiplex PCR, the TCRdb table keeps only in-frame clones and is missing some. Clone size and the V and J calls come from that table; the DNA yielded D and trimming. The sample includes around 300,000 clones, around 86% seen only once; the top ten take just under 0.95%. Germline-derived CDR1 and CDR2 are LNHNV and YYDKDF (reference sequence). The CDR3 totals 15 residues. Trimming took 0 bases from V and 6 from J, leaving 13 bases between them. The specimen was peripheral blood. This receptor was taken from a woman aged 40 to 49 who had recovered from COVID-19. V gene TRBV15 combines with J gene TRBJ2-3; maybe TRBD1 (5 bases). The CDR3 region has the DNA TGTGCCACCAGCAGAGATCGGGTAGGGGTGGATACGCAGTATTTT. Translating it yields CATSRDRVGVDTQYF.